The 6 T cell receptor beta chains below all came from one sample that was sequenced in a study of blood T cell repertoires in COVID-19 (dated by TCRdb to 2020 to 2022). The library was obtained by the immunoSEQ multiplex PCR assay. This is the immuneACCESS table as TCRdb keeps it, with only in-frame sequences that have V and J called. A part of the clones is gone; compared with another copy, unresolved V genes explain less than half, and the rest is unexplained. The sample table holds 200,000 to 250,000 clones, of which 65% to 90% were seen once. The ten largest clones take up roughly 10% of the sample. Sample: peripheral blood. The receptor set was obtained from a man in his fifties or sixties with active or convalescent COVID-19.

The genes are TRBV7-2 and TRBJ2-5; D is ambiguous. Germline-derived CDR1 and CDR2 are SGHTA and FQGNSA. Trimming removed 5 bases from V and 1 base from J, with 11 bases in between. The CDR3 is made up of 14 amino acids. This chain's CDR3 is CASSRPRPQETQYF. For the CDR3, the DNA is TGTGCCAGCAGCCGCCCTAGGCCCCAAGAGACCCAGTACTTC.

This clone showed up just a few times. The V and J genes are TRBV28 and TRBJ1-4; D is undetermined. Trimming pared 3 bases from V and 8 bases from J, leaving 7 bases between. Germline lookup yields CDR1 MDHEN and CDR2 SYDVKM. This CDR3 has 12 amino acids. The CDR3 protein is CASSLPREKLFF. DNA of the CDR3: TGTGCCAGCAGTTTGCCCCGGGAAAAACTGTTTTTT.

The gene calls are TRBV28 and TRBJ1-4; D remains unclear. The V gene lost 3 bases and the J gene lost 6 bases, with 17 bases spanning the gap. Per germline, CDR1 MDHEN and CDR2 SYDVKM. This CDR3 comprises 16 residues. The CDR3, as DNA: TGTGCCAGCAGTTTGCCCTACCGGGGAAGAGATGAAAAACTGTTTTTT. This codes for CASSLPYRGRDEKLFF.

The rearrangement uses TRBV28 and TRBJ1-2; D is undetermined. With 3 bases removed from V and 4 bases from J, the gap between germline ends came to 6 bases. Germline V lookup: CDR1 MDHEN, CDR2 SYDVKM. This CDR3 is 12 amino acids long. CDR3 in DNA: TGTGCCAGCAGTTTTTACACCTATGGCTACACCTTC. Its protein product is CASSFYTYGYTF.

The rearrangement uses TRBV4-1 and TRBJ2-3; TRBD2 matches 10 bases. Germline CDR1 MGHRA, CDR2 YSYEKL. Trimming cost V 3 bases and J 8 bases; bases outside gene matches: 20. The CDR3 length is 19 residues. The CDR3 DNA reads as TGCGCCAGCAGCCACGCCCCGTCGGCTAGCGGGGGAGGAGGTCCTACGCAGTATTTT. It specifies CASSHAPSASGGGGPTQYF.

This clone appeared a few times. The chain employs TRBV28 and TRBJ1-4; TRBD1 is a possible D gene (6 bases). Trimming removed 3 bases from V and 0 bases from J, with 14 bases in between. Germline V lookup: CDR1 MDHEN, CDR2 SYDVKM. The CDR3 has 17 amino acids. This chain's CDR3 is CASSFPTGFATNEKLFF. The CDR3, as DNA: TGTGCCAGCAGTTTCCCTACAGGGTTTGCAACTAATGAAAAACTGTTTTTT.